This T cell receptor (beta chain) comes out of a study of T-cell reconstitution after alpha-beta-depleted transplantation in children. Broader study findings: Alpha-beta T cells present about two months after transplant were reported to originate from several hundred expanded graft clones. After transplant, high TCRbeta diversity at day 60 in some patients arose from surviving recipient T cells and thymic progenitors. A year post-transplant, T-cell counts and diversity derived mostly from newly produced T cells.

Looked up from germline, CDR1 is MDHEN and CDR2 is SYDVKM. With 3 bases clipped from V and 8 bases from J, the junction kept 8 bases outside the gene matches. The CDR3 runs 15 residues. Of note for this clonotype: Its antigen is not known.

Unique molecular identifiers were incorporated during preparation of the TCRbeta library. MiXCR, run by TCRdb on the PCR reads, gives a single entry per CDR3 protein. The top ten hold roughly 41% of the sample, which has roughly 350,000 distinct CDR3 sequences, around 15% seen once. This receptor was identified in a male patient under 10 years old who had a stem cell transplant for acute lymphoblastic leukemia, so the T cells may come from the graft donor. The sample here was PBMCs, mostly from graft donor cells, taken 360 days after TCRalphabeta/CD19-depleted stem cell transplant. The rearrangement joins TRBV28 to TRBJ2-1, with 9 bases identical to TRBD1. The CDR3 spells CASSFGGQGSDEQFF. As DNA, the CDR3 is TGTGCCAGCAGTTTTGGGGGACAGGGAAGTGATGAGCAGTTCTTC.